A selection of T cell receptor beta chains follows, all from one sample in a study of a mutant IDH1 vaccine in newly diagnosed glioma. No antigens are known for them. Generated by immunoSEQ multiplex PCR, the TCRdb table keeps only in-frame clones and is missing some. The sample contains around 40,000 clones, roughly 80% of which appear only once. The sample consisted of PBMCs, taken from a glioma patient whose treatment included an IDH1 peptide vaccine. The receptors here all came from a man aged 50 or older with glioma. CDR3s include the opening cysteine and the closing phenylalanine or tryptophan. Each record gives: J gene, D gene, V gene, clone size, CDR3 protein, CDR3 DNA. The D gene is left open where the match is weak. Size is omitted from some rows. Given values are once, few, many or a class for expanded clones.

J: TRBJ2-7; D: TRBD2; V: TRBV6-5; size: -; CDR3: CASTPGGGPYEQYF; DNA: TGTGCCAGCACCCCGGGGGGTGGCCCCTACGAGCAGTACTTC
J: TRBJ2-7; D: -; V: TRBV6-5; size: -; CDR3: CASSDGYEQYF; DNA: TGTGCCAGTTCGGACGGTTACGAGCAGTACTTC
J: TRBJ1-2; D: -; V: TRBV4-1; size: -; CDR3: CASSPGTVRDYGYTF; DNA: TGCGCCAGCAGCCCCGGGACGGTGAGGGACTATGGCTACACCTTC
J: TRBJ2-3; D: -; V: TRBV27; size: -; CDR3: CASSFQGEDTQYF; DNA: TGTGCCAGCAGTTTTCAGGGTGAAGATACGCAGTATTTT
J: TRBJ2-5; D: -; V: TRBV30; size: -; CDR3: CAGTGEGGETQYF; DNA: TGTGCCGGTACAGGGGAGGGAGGGGAGACCCAGTACTTC
J: TRBJ2-7; D: -; V: TRBV7-2; size: few; CDR3: CASSPRGLLEQYF; DNA: TGTGCCAGCAGCCCTCGAGGACTCCTCGAGCAGTACTTC
J: TRBJ2-5; D: -; V: TRBV10-3; size: -; CDR3: CAISGYSETQYF; DNA: TGTGCCATCAGTGGGTATTCAGAGACCCAGTACTTC
J: TRBJ2-4; D: -; V: TRBV6-1; size: -; CDR3: CASGSSGHIQYF; DNA: TGTGCCAGTGGGTCCAGCGGCCACATTCAGTACTTC
J: TRBJ2-3; D: -; V: TRBV5-6; size: -; CDR3: CASSLITPAAQYF; DNA: TGTGCCAGCAGCTTAATCACCCCGGCGGCGCAGTATTTT
J: TRBJ2-5; D: -; V: TRBV4-1; size: -; CDR3: CASSQSNGGETQYF; DNA: TGCGCCAGCAGCCAGAGTAATGGGGGCGAGACCCAGTACTTC
J: TRBJ2-7; D: -; V: TRBV6-5; size: -; CDR3: CASSRRGYSYEQYF; DNA: TGTGCCAGCAGTCGGCGGGGCTACTCCTACGAGCAGTACTTC
J: TRBJ1-5; D: -; V: TRBV9; size: -; CDR3: CASSVDGYSNQPQHF; DNA: TGTGCCAGCAGCGTAGACGGTTATAGCAATCAGCCCCAGCATTTT
J: TRBJ2-7; D: -; V: TRBV19; size: -; CDR3: CASSISRANEQYF; DNA: TGTGCCAGTAGTATCTCCAGGGCGAACGAGCAGTACTTC
J: TRBJ1-1; D: TRBD1; V: TRBV30; size: few; CDR3: CAWADRVNTEAFF; DNA: TGTGCCTGGGCGGACAGGGTAAACACTGAAGCTTTCTTT
J: TRBJ2-5; D: TRBD1; V: TRBV4-1; size: -; CDR3: CASSINPGQGQETQYF; DNA: TGCGCCAGCAGCATAAACCCCGGACAGGGCCAAGAGACCCAGTACTTC
J: TRBJ2-7; D: TRBD1; V: TRBV20-1; size: -; CDR3: CSVQGDYEQYF; DNA: TGCAGTGTACAGGGGGACTACGAGCAGTACTTC
J: TRBJ2-5; D: TRBD1; V: TRBV6-5; size: -; CDR3: CASSPSGTAPETQYF; DNA: TGTGCCAGCAGCCCATCCGGGACAGCCCCAGAGACCCAGTACTTC
J: TRBJ2-3; D: TRBD2; V: TRBV29-1; size: -; CDR3: CSVFLSGAPDTQYF; DNA: TGCAGCGTTTTTTTAAGCGGGGCCCCAGATACGCAGTATTTT
J: TRBJ2-7; D: TRBD1; V: TRBV9; size: -; CDR3: CASSFRDSSYEQYF; DNA: TGTGCCAGCAGCTTCCGGGACAGCTCCTACGAGCAGTACTTC
J: TRBJ2-5; D: -; V: TRBV7-8; size: -; CDR3: CASSSIGDTEETQYF; DNA: TGTGCCAGCAGCTCTATAGGGGACACCGAAGAGACCCAGTACTTC
J: TRBJ1-1; D: TRBD1; V: TRBV19; size: -; CDR3: CASSMRAGGTEAFF; DNA: TGTGCCAGTAGTATGCGAGCAGGGGGAACTGAAGCTTTCTTT
J: TRBJ2-5; D: -; V: TRBV4-1; size: once; CDR3: CASSHVGDGETQYF; DNA: TGCGCCAGCAGCCACGTCGGCGACGGAGAGACCCAGTACTTC
J: TRBJ2-1; D: TRBD2; V: TRBV9; size: -; CDR3: CASSVGGTSSEQFF; DNA: TGTGCCAGCAGCGTAGGCGGGACTAGTAGTGAGCAGTTCTTC
J: TRBJ2-7; D: TRBD1; V: TRBV29-1; size: few; CDR3: CSVEGLHGTDSYEQYF; DNA: TGCAGCGTTGAGGGTTTACATGGGACAGACTCCTACGAGCAGTACTTC
J: TRBJ2-1; D: TRBD2; V: TRBV7-2; size: -; CDR3: CASSLLVGGGAHNEQFF; DNA: TGTGCCAGCAGCTTACTAGTCGGCGGGGGGGCACACAATGAGCAGTTCTTC
J: TRBJ1-2; D: -; V: TRBV14; size: once; CDR3: CASSQDFAQTF; DNA: TGTGCCAGCAGCCAAGATTTTGCTCAGACCTTC
J: TRBJ1-2; D: -; V: TRBV2; size: -; CDR3: CASSVHTGSRGNYGYTF; DNA: TGTGCCAGCAGTGTACACACAGGGTCCCGCGGAAACTATGGCTACACCTTC
J: TRBJ1-2; D: -; V: TRBV6-1; size: -; CDR3: CASSEEGHGYTF; DNA: TGTGCCAGCAGTGAGGAGGGACATGGCTACACCTTC
J: TRBJ2-3; D: -; V: TRBV30; size: -; CDR3: CAWSSPGLIRTDTQYF; DNA: TGTGCCTGGAGTTCGCCGGGACTTATTCGCACAGATACGCAGTATTTT
J: TRBJ2-5; D: TRBD2; V: TRBV5-8; size: -; CDR3: CASSLPTSGGETQYF; DNA: TGTGCCAGCAGCCTTCCGACTAGCGGGGGTGAGACCCAGTACTTC
J: TRBJ1-1; D: TRBD1; V: TRBV6-5; size: -; CDR3: CASSLRQGRGTEAFF; DNA: TGTGCCAGCAGTCTACGACAGGGAAGGGGCACTGAAGCTTTCTTT
J: TRBJ2-1; D: -; V: TRBV2; size: -; CDR3: CASSGTALNEQFF; DNA: TGTGCCAGCAGTGGCACTGCCCTCAATGAGCAGTTCTTC
J: TRBJ2-5; D: -; V: TRBV5-1; size: -; CDR3: CASSLAASLETQYF; DNA: TGCGCCAGCAGCTTGGCCGCCTCCCTCGAGACCCAGTACTTC
J: TRBJ1-2; D: -; V: TRBV29-1; size: -; CDR3: CSVAERAGIYGYTF; DNA: TGCAGCGTTGCTGAACGGGCGGGGATCTATGGCTACACCTTC
J: TRBJ2-1; D: TRBD2; V: TRBV6-5; size: -; CDR3: CASSYPTSGSYNEQFF; DNA: TGTGCCAGCAGTTACCCTACTAGCGGCTCCTACAATGAGCAGTTCTTC
J: TRBJ1-1; D: -; V: TRBV9; size: few; CDR3: CASSVAPLGRMNTEAFF; DNA: TGTGCCAGCAGCGTAGCACCCCTGGGGCGAATGAACACTGAAGCTTTCTTT
J: TRBJ2-2; D: TRBD1; V: TRBV5-6; size: few; CDR3: CASSPTGGFVTGELFF; DNA: TGTGCCAGCAGCCCGACAGGGGGCTTTGTAACCGGGGAGCTGTTTTTT
J: TRBJ2-6; D: -; V: TRBV10-3; size: -; CDR3: CAISALQIQSRANVLTF; DNA: TGTGCCATCAGTGCACTTCAGATACAAAGTCGGGCCAACGTCCTGACTTTC
J: TRBJ1-1; D: -; V: TRBV10-3; size: once; CDR3: CAISESRQTDTEAFF; DNA: TGTGCCATCAGTGAGTCGAGGCAAACTGACACTGAAGCTTTCTTT
J: TRBJ1-3; D: -; V: TRBV7-9; size: -; CDR3: CASSLPRGSGNTIYF; DNA: TGTGCCAGCAGCTTACCTCGAGGCTCTGGAAACACCATATATTTT